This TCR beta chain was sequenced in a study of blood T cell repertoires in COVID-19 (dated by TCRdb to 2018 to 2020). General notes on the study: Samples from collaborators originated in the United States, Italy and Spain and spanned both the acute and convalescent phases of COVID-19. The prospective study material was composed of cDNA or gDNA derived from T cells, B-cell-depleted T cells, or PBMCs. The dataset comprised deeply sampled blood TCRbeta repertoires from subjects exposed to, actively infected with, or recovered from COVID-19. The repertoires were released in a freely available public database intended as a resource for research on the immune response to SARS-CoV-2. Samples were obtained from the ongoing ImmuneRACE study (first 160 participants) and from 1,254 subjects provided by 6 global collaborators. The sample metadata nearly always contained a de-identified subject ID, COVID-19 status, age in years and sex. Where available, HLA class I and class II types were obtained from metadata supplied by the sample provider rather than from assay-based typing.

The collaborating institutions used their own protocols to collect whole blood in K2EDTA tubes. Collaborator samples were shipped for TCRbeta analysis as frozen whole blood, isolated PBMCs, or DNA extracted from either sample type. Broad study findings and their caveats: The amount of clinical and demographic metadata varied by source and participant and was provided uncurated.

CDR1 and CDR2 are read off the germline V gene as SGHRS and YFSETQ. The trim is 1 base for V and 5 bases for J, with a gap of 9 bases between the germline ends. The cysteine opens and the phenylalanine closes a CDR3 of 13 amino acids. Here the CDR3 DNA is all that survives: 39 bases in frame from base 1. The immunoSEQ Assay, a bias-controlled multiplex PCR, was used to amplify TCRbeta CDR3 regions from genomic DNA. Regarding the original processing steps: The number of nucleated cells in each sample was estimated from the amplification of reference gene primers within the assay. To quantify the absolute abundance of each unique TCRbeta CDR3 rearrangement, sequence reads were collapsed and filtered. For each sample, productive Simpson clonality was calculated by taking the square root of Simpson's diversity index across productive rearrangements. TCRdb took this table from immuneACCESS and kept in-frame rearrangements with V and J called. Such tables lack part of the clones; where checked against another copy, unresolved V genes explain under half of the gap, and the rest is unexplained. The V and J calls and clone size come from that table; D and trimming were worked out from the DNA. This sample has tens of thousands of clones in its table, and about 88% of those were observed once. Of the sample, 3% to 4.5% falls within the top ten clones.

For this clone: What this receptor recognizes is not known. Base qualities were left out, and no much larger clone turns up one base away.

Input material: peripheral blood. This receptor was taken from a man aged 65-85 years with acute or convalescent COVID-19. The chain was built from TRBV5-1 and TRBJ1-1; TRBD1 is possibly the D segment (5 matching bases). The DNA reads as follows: TGCGCCAGCAGCTTGCAGGGAATGACTGAAGCTTTCTTT. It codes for CASSLQGMTEAFF.